This section outlines one TCR beta chain sequence together with its context. Its target is unknown. These data belong to a study of blood T cells in healthy people across ages. Germline V gives CDR1 SNHLY, CDR2 FYNNEI. Trimming pared 4 bases from V and 6 bases from J, leaving 10 bases between. This CDR3 region has 13 residues. Study-wide points: TCR beta diversity, measured per million T cells, fell in a roughly linear way with age.

A J-beta primer mix and a sample-barcoded 5' primer were used in a second PCR of about 6 to 12 cycles. TCRdb reprocessed the 5' RACE reads via MiXCR and lists one record per CDR3 protein. This table holds about 1.4 million distinct CDR3 sequences, around 59% found once. This sequence originates from a man in his late teens or twenties in good health. This rearrangement joins TRBV2 to TRBJ2-1; D is undetermined. Material: blood. Written as DNA, the CDR3 is TGTGCCAGCAGTGGTATGGGCTTCAATGAGCAGTTCTTC. Its protein product is CASSGMGFNEQFF.